This TCR beta chain appears in the sequencing data of a study of CD8 T cell repertoires and HIV-1 epitope variants. With 5 bases clipped from V and 8 bases from J, the junction kept 8 bases outside the gene matches. Per the germline V gene, CDR1 is SGHTA and CDR2 is FQGTGA. The CDR3 totals 16 residues. The protocol was immunoSEQ multiplex PCR, while the TCRdb copy is restricted to in-frame clones and leaves out a portion. The table includes over 5,000 clones, around two thirds detected once. About this clone itself: The antigen remains unidentified.

The receptor was isolated from a male donor with HIV. Specimen: cultured CD8+ T cells derived from PBMCs. The chain is built from TRBV7-3 and TRBJ2-1, with 14 positions matching TRBD2. The CDR3 sequence is CASSRTGTSGGDEQFF. The CDR3 DNA is TGTGCCAGCAGCAGAACCGGGACTAGCGGGGGAGATGAGCAGTTCTTC.